Here is one T cell receptor (beta chain) with its context. There were likely unrecorded immune exposures, though donors were nominally healthy when sampled. These data belong to a study of cytomegalovirus exposure and HLA in healthy donors. PCR primers comprised 60 Vbeta and 13 Jbeta primers. Assay: immunoSEQ multiplex PCR; the TCRdb copy retains only in-frame clones and omits some. The data contain over 150,000 clones, 60% to 80% of them singletons. Losses at the gene ends were 4 bases for V and 10 bases for J; bases not matched to a gene: 8. Germline assignment: CDR1 MDHEN and CDR2 SYDVKM. The CDR3 sequence is 15 residues long.

Sequences were obtained from PBMCs. The chain carries TRBV28 and TRBJ1-6; 9 nucleotides line up with TRBD1. The source is a man aged 60 to 75 in good health and CMV-seronegative. CDR3 coding DNA: TGTGCCAGCAGTTCACCCGGGACAGGGAGCTCACCCCTCCACTTT. Amino acids: CASSSPGTGSSPLHF.